This TCR beta chain was captured in a study of siplizumab effects on memory and regulatory T cells. V shed 3 bases and J 5 bases; nucleotides not matched to a gene: 15. The CDR3 is made up of 18 amino acids. CDR1 and CDR2 (germline): MGHDK, SYGVNS. Libraries were prepared by immunoSEQ multiplex PCR; TCRdb keeps only in-frame clonotypes and omits some of them. The sample holds nearly 95,000 clones; around 94% are singletons and the top ten take around 0.31%. The chain recombines TRBV25-1 with TRBJ2-1; the match to TRBD2 covers 8 bases. This sequence was found in a human donor in good health. Sample: non-Treg CD4+ T cells sorted from blood. The DNA of the CDR3 is TGTGCCAGCAGTGACTACTTGCGGGTCGGGGGGGCCAACAATGAGCAGTTCTTC. It specifies CASSDYLRVGGANNEQFF.